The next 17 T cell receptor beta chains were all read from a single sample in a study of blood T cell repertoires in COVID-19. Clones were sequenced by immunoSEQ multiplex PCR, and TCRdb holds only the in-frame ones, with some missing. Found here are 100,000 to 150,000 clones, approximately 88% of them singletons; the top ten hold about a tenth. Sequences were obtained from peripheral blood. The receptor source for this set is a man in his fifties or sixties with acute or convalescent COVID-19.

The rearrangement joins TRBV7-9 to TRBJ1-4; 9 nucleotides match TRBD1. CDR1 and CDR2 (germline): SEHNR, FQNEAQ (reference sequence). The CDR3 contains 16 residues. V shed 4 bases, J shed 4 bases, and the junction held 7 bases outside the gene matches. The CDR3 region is CASSSSRDRVNEKLFF. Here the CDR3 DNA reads TGTGCCAGCAGCTCGAGCCGGGACAGGGTTAATGAAAAACTGTTTTTT.

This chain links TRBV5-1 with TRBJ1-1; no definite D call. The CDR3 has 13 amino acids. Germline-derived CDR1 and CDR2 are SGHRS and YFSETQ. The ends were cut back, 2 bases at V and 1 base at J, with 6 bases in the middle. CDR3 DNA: TGCGCCAGCAGCTTACAATCGAACACTGAAGCTTTCTTT. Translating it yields CASSLQSNTEAFF.

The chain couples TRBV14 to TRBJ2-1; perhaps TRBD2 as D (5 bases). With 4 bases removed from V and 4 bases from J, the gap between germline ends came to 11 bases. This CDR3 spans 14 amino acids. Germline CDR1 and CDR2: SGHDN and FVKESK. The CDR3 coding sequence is TGTGCCAGCAGCCCCTGGACTGGATACAATGAGCAGTTCTTC. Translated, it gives CASSPWTGYNEQFF.

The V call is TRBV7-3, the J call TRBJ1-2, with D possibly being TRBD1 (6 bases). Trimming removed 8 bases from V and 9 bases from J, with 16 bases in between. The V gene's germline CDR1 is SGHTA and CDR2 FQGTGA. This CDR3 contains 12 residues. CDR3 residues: CASGGPSESYTF. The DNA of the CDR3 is TGTGCCAGCGGGGGCCCTTCTGAAAGCTACACCTTC.

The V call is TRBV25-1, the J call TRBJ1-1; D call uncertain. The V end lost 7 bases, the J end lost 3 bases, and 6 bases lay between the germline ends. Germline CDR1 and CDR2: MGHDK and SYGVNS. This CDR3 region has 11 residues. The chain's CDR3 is CASILDTEAFF. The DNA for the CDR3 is TGTGCCAGCATTTTAGACACTGAAGCTTTCTTT. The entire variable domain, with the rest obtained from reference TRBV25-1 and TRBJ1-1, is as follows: EADIYQTPRYLVIGTGKKITLECSQTMGHDKMYWYQQDPGMELHLIHYSYGVNSTEKGDLSSESTVSRIRTEHFPLTLESARPSHTSQYLCASILDTEAFFGQGTRLTVV.

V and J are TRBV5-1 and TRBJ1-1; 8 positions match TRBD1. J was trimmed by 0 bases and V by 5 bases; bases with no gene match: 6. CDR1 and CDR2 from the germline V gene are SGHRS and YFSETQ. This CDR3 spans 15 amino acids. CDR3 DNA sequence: TGCGCCAGCAGGCCGGGACAGGACATGAACACTGAAGCTTTCTTT. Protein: CASRPGQDMNTEAFF.

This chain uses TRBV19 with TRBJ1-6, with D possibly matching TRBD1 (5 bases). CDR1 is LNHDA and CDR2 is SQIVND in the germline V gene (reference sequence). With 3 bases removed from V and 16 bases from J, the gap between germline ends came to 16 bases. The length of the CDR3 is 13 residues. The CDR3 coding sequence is TGTGCCAGTAGTATTCGGACAATTAGTGCTCTCCACTTT. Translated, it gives CASSIRTISALHF. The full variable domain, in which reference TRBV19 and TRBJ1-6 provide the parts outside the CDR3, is DGGITQSPKYLFRKEGQNVTLSCEQNLNHDAMYWYRQDPGQGLRLIYYSQIVNDFQKGDIAEGYSVSREKKESFPLTVTSAQKNPTAFYLCASSIRTISALHFGNGTRLTVT.

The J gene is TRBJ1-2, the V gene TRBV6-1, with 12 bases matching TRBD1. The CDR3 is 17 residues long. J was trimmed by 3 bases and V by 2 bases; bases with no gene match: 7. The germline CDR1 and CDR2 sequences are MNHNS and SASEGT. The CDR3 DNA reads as TGTGCCAGCAGTGAAAACAGAGGGACAGGGGGCGACTATGGCTACACCTTC. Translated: CASSENRGTGGDYGYTF.

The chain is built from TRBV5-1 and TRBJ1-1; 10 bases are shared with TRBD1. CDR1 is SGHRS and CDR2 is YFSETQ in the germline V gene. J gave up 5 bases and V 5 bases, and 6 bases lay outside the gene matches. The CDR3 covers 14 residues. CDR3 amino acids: CASSTGQGRTEAFF. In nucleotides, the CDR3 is TGCGCCAGCAGTACGGGACAGGGGCGGACTGAAGCTTTCTTT. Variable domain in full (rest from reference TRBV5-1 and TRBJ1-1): KAGVTQTPRYLIKTRGQQVTLSCSPISGHRSVSWYQQTPGQGLQFLFEYFSETQRNKGNFPGRFSGRQFSNSRSEMNVSTLELGDSALYLCASSTGQGRTEAFFGQGTRLTVV.

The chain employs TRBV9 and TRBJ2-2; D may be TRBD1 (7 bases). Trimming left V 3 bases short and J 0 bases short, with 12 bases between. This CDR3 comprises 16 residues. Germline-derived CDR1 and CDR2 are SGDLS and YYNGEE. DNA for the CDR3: TGTGCCAGCAGCGGAGGGGGCGGGACGAACACCGGGGAGCTGTTTTTT. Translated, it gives CASSGGGGTNTGELFF.

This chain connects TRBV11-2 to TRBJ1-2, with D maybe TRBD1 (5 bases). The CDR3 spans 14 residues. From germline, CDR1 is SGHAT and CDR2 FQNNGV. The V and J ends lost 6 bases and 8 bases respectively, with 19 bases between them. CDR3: CASRITSGTHGYTF. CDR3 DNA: TGTGCCAGCAGAATAACGTCAGGGACTCACGGCTACACCTTC. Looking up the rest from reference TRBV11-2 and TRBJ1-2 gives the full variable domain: EAGVAQSPRYKIIEKRQSVAFWCNPISGHATLYWYQQILGQGPKLLIQFQNNGVVDDSQLPKDRFSAERLKGVDSTLKIQPAKLEDSAVYLCASRITSGTHGYTFGSGTRLTVV.

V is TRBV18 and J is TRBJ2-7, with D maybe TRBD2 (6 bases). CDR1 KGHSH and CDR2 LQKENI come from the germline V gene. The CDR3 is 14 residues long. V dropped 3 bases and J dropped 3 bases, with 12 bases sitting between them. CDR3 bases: TGTGCCAGCTCACCTGGCCGGAGGGTCTACGAGCAGTACTTC. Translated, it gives CASSPGRRVYEQYF.

As DNA, the CDR3 is TGCGCCAGCAGTGTGGTGAGAGCCGGGACTAGCGGGAGCTCCGGGGAGCTGTTTTTT. It yields the protein CASSVVRAGTSGSSGELFF. This chain links TRBV10-2 with TRBJ2-2, with TRBD2 matching over 14 bases. V lost 4 bases, J lost 6 bases, and 13 bases stayed unmatched. Germline V gives CDR1 WSHSY, CDR2 SAAADI. The CDR3 runs 19 residues.

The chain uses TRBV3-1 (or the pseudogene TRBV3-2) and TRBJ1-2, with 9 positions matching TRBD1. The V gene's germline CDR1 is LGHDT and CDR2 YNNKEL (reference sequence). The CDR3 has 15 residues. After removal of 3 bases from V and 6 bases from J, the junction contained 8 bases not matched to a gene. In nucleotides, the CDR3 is TGTGCCAGCAGCCACGCAACAGGGGGCTTGCATGGCTACACCTTC. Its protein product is CASSHATGGLHGYTF.

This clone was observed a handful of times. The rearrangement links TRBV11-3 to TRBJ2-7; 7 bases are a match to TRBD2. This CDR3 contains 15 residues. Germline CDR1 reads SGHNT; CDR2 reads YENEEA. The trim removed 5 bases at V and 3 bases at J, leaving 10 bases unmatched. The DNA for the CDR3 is TGTGCCAGCAGCCTACGCGCGGGAGCAGGCTACGAGCAGTACTTC. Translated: CASSLRAGAGYEQYF.

The CDR3 sequence: CSAKYKYEQYF. The CDR3 DNA reads as TGCAGTGCCAAATACAAGTACGAGCAGTACTTC. V is TRBV20-1 and J is TRBJ2-7; no definite D call. The CDR3 contains 11 residues. V was cut by 6 bases and J by 4 bases, with 10 bases left in between. Germline CDR1 and CDR2: DFQATT and SNEGSKA (reference sequence).

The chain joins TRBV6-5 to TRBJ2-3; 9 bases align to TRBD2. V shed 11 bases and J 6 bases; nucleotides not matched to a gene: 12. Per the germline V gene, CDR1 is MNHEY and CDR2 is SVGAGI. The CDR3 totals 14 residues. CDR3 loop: CASRFAGGRDTQYF. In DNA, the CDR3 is TGTGCCTCCCGGTTTGCGGGGGGGCGCGATACGCAGTATTTT.